Sequencing of this TCR beta chain was carried out in a study of CD8 T cells in ankylosing spondylitis. After removal of 2 bases from V and 5 bases from J, the junction contained 12 bases not matched to a gene. CDR1 and CDR2 from the germline V gene are MNHEY and SMNVEV (reference sequence). CDR3 size: 17 residues. Findings and caveats of the study: Relatively scarce in peripheral blood, disease-linked clones were CD8+. It appeared that ankylosing spondylitis blood was characterized by a TCR beta motif of 8 or 9 highly homologous variants.

The authors made TCR beta libraries by quantitative 5'-RACE with molecular barcodes. TCRdb re-called the 5' RACE reads with MiXCR, one entry per CDR3 protein. This sample carries about 540,000 distinct CDR3 sequences, roughly 13% of them seen once, and the ten largest clones take nearly 7%. This clonotype turned up a few times. What it recognizes is unknown. The chain is built from TRBV27 and TRBJ1-2, with 9 nucleotides matching TRBD1. What was sequenced was blood, either unsorted or a sorted T cell fraction (not recorded which). The sequence was collected from a male donor with ankylosing spondylitis. CDR3 sequence (DNA): TGTGCCAGCAGTTTAATCGGGACAGGGTTTAGCATTTATGGCTACACCTTC. This gives the protein CASSLIGTGFSIYGYTF.